These 8 T cell receptor beta chains came from one sample sequenced in a study of blood T cell repertoires in COVID-19 (dated by TCRdb to 2020 to 2021). To prepare the library, the immunoSEQ multiplex PCR assay was applied. Held by TCRdb, this immuneACCESS table contains in-frame sequences only and omits some clones. Under half of the omission traces to an unresolved V gene where checked; the cause of the rest is unknown. The sample table records around 250,000 clones; around 80% of these occur just once. In total, the top ten clones hold roughly 4% of the sample. Sample: PBMCs or T cells enriched from blood (not recorded which). The receptors were sampled from a man under 40 with acute COVID-19.

The chain uses TRBV5-6 and TRBJ1-6; 10 positions match TRBD1. Losses at the gene ends were 4 bases for V and 10 bases for J; bases not matched to a gene: 11. The CDR3 is 16 amino acids. CDR1 and CDR2 (germline): SGHDT, YYEEEE. The DNA of the CDR3 is TGTGCCAGCAGCATCGGGACAGGGGCATTTGGCTCACCCCTCCACTTT. Protein sequence: CASSIGTGAFGSPLHF.

In its sample, this clone was seen once. The chain has TRBV28 and TRBJ2-2; D may be TRBD1 (6 bases). Germline V gene data show CDR1 as MDHEN and CDR2 as SYDVKM. Deletions cut 8 bases from V and 6 bases from J, with 13 bases between. The CDR3 consists of 13 residues. CDR3 DNA: TGTGCCAGCCGAGAACAGGGTGCCGGGGAGCTGTTTTTT. This sequence encodes CASREQGAGELFF.

This clone was picked up one time. The V call is TRBV19, the J call TRBJ1-2; 9 positions match TRBD1. This CDR3 has 15 residues. The V segment lost 7 bases and the J segment 6 bases; nucleotides outside the gene matches: 12. Germline CDR1 is LNHDA and CDR2 is SQIVND (reference sequence). The CDR3 sequence is CASTLPDRGSNGYTF. The CDR3 DNA follows: TGTGCCAGTACCCTCCCCGACAGGGGGTCGAATGGCTACACCTTC.

The chain couples TRBV4-2 to TRBJ1-5, with D perhaps matching TRBD1 (6 bases). The CDR3 has 16 residues. The germline V and J ends were trimmed by 0 bases and 5 bases, with 14 bases remaining between them. CDR1 and CDR2 from the germline V gene are LGHNA and YNFKEQ. The CDR3 spells CASSQELGGRDQPQHF. The CDR3 bases are TGTGCCAGCAGCCAAGAGTTAGGGGGAAGGGATCAGCCCCAGCATTTT.

The rearrangement joins TRBV19 to TRBJ2-2; a weak D match, TRBD1 (6 bases). The germline CDR1 and CDR2 sequences are LNHDA and SQIVND (reference sequence). V was clipped by 5 bases and J by 3 bases, with 10 bases between them. CDR3 length equals 14 residues. The CDR3: CASSRQVYTGELFF. The CDR3 coding sequence is TGTGCCAGTAGTCGACAGGTTTACACCGGGGAGCTGTTTTTT.

This chain uses TRBV19 with TRBJ2-2; 9 bases line up with TRBD1. V trimming: 4 bases; J trimming: 4 bases; junction bases outside the gene matches: 7. Germline CDR1 and CDR2: LNHDA and SQIVND (reference sequence). There are 16 residues in the CDR3. The CDR3 protein is CASSSTGGRITGELFF. In DNA, the CDR3 is TGTGCCAGTAGTAGTACAGGGGGCAGGATCACCGGGGAGCTGTTTTTT. Based on the CDR3 plus reference TRBV19 and TRBJ2-2, the full variable domain is DGGITQSPKYLFRKEGQNVTLSCEQNLNHDAMYWYRQDPGQGLRLIYYSQIVNDFQKGDIAEGYSVSREKKESFPLTVTSAQKNPTAFYLCASSSTGGRITGELFFGEGSRLTVL.

This clone was seen a single time. The chain carries TRBV10-1 and TRBJ1-4, with a weak D call TRBD1 (6 bases). This CDR3 contains 13 residues. From germline, CDR1 is WNHNN and CDR2 SYGVQD (reference sequence). V was shortened by 8 bases and J by 4 bases, with 11 bases between the two germline ends. CDR3 region: CASSDRINEKLFF. CDR3 nucleotides: TGCGCCAGCTCCGACAGGATTAATGAAAAACTGTTTTTT.

V usage is TRBV6-5 and J usage is TRBJ1-2; a possible D gene is TRBD1 (5 bases). Germline V gene data show CDR1 as MNHEY and CDR2 as SVGAGI. Trimming left V 5 bases short and J 8 bases short, with 9 bases between. The CDR3 is 11 amino acids. CDR3 protein: CASSRQQGYTF. The CDR3, as DNA: TGTGCCAGCAGTAGACAGCAGGGCTACACCTTC.